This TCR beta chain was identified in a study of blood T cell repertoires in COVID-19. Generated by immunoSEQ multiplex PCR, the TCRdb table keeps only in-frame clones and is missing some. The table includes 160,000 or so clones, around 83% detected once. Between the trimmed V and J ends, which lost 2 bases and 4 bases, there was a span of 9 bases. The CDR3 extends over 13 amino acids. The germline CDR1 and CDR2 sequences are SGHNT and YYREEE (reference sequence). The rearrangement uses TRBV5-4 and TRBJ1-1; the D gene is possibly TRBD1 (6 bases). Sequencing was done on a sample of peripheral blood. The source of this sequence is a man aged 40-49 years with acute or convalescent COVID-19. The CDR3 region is CASSLNRATEAFF. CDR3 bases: TGTGCCAGCAGCTTAAACAGGGCCACTGAAGCTTTCTTT.